The 19 T cell receptor beta chains given below trace back to one sample, sequenced in a study of T cell responses to AZD1222 COVID-19 vaccine. Profiling relied on immunoSEQ multiplex PCR, and the TCRdb table lists in-frame clones only, not all of them. This table has around 140,000 clones, approximately 92% appearing once. The sample was peripheral blood, taken on day 0 of AZD1222 vaccination. The receptors were sampled from an adult in good health.

The sample holds one count of this clone. The J gene is TRBJ1-2, the V gene TRBV5-1; 7 bases agree with TRBD1. There are 16 residues in the CDR3. CDR1 and CDR2 from the germline V gene are SGHRS and YFSETQ. The V and J ends lost 7 bases and 6 bases, in that order; junction bases with no gene match: 18. CDR3 nucleotides: TGCGCCAGCTGCCCGGGCCGGGACAGTTATGTGGATGGCTACACCTTC. Translated, it gives CASCPGRDSYVDGYTF.

The chain joins TRBV28 to TRBJ1-1, with 10 bases identical to TRBD1. This CDR3 is 13 amino acids long. The V gene's germline CDR1 is MDHEN and CDR2 SYDVKM. The V segment lost 1 base and the J segment 10 bases; nucleotides outside the gene matches: 3. The DNA of the CDR3 is TGTGCCAGCAGTTTATCATGGGACAGGGGAGCTTTCTTT. This encodes CASSLSWDRGAFF.

The chain joins TRBV6-5 to TRBJ1-2; D unclear. V was trimmed by 4 bases and J by 3 bases, leaving 6 bases between them. Germline V CDR1 and CDR2: MNHEY, SVGAGI. The CDR3 totals 12 residues. CDR3 DNA: TGTGCCAGCAGTTCAGAGCACTATGGCTACACCTTC. Translating gives CASSSEHYGYTF.

In DNA, the CDR3 is TGTGCCAGCAGCCTCGGCTCGGCGGAGTATCGTTCCAATGAGCAGTTCTTC. Amino acid sequence: CASSLGSAEYRSNEQFF. V usage is TRBV11-3 and J usage is TRBJ2-1; no clear D gene. Germline V gene data show CDR1 as SGHNT and CDR2 as YENEEA. Trimming cost V 5 bases and J 6 bases, with 23 bases left between them. CDR3 size: 17 residues.

The rearrangement links TRBV7-3 to TRBJ2-1; the D gene could be TRBD1 or TRBD2 (6 bases each). The CDR3 runs 16 residues. Between the trimmed V and J ends, which lost 6 bases and 3 bases, there was a span of 18 bases. From germline, CDR1 is SGHTA and CDR2 FQGTGA. Here the CDR3 reads CASSSLGGSFYNEQFF. As DNA, the CDR3 is TGTGCCAGCAGTTCCCTAGGGGGGTCTTTCTACAATGAGCAGTTCTTC.

The chain carries TRBV29-1 and TRBJ1-5, with D maybe TRBD1 (6 bases). The V end was cut by 8 bases, the J end by 1 base, with 18 bases between. CDR1 is SQVTM and CDR2 is ANQGSEA in the germline V gene. The CDR3 consists of 15 residues. CDR3 DNA sequence: TGCAGCCTTACCCCGGACAGACTGAGCAATCAGCCCCAGCATTTT. Residues: CSLTPDRLSNQPQHF.

The J gene is TRBJ2-3, the V gene TRBV9; 7 nucleotides agree with TRBD2. J lost 4 bases, V lost 2 bases, and 7 bases had no gene match. Germline loops: CDR1 SGDLS, CDR2 YYNGEE. The CDR3 loop spans 15 amino acids. The CDR3 here is CASSVVASGADTQYF. CDR3 nucleotides: TGTGCCAGCAGCGTCGTGGCTAGCGGCGCAGATACGCAGTATTTT.

As concerns this clone: Additional DNA sequences in this sample encode the identical CDR3. J is TRBJ1-6 and V is TRBV2; the match to TRBD1 covers 9 bases. The CDR3 has 15 residues. Germline CDR1 reads SNHLY; CDR2 reads FYNNEI. V gave up 1 base and J gave up 7 bases; unmatched junction bases: 2. CDR3 bases: TGTGCCAGCAGTGAAGAAGGGACAGGGAATTCACCCCTCCACTTT. It translates to CASSEEGTGNSPLHF.

This chain links TRBV3-1 (or the pseudogene TRBV3-2) with TRBJ2-5; 9 nucleotides align to TRBD2. V trimming: 4 bases; J trimming: 4 bases; junction bases outside the gene matches: 7. The CDR3 runs to 15 residues. Germline V gene data show CDR1 as LGHDT and CDR2 as YNNKEL (reference sequence). The CDR3 DNA is TGTGCCAGCAGCCTTCAGCCGGGACTAGCAGAGACCCAGTACTTC. It is translated as CASSLQPGLAETQYF.

The chain employs TRBV9 and TRBJ2-7; either TRBD1 or TRBD2 may supply D (5 bases each). This CDR3 has 14 amino acids. Trimming removed 4 bases from V and 2 bases from J, with 13 bases in between. In germline, CDR1 is SGDLS, CDR2 YYNGEE. The chain's CDR3 is CASSPTGTPYEQYF. The CDR3 DNA reads as TGTGCCAGCAGCCCTACCGGGACCCCCTACGAGCAGTACTTC. The whole variable domain, filled in from reference TRBV9 and TRBJ2-7, reads DSGVTQTPKHLITATGQRVTLRCSPRSGDLSVYWYQQSLDQGLQFLIQYYNGEERAKGNILERFSAQQFPDLHSELNLSSLELGDSALYFCASSPTGTPYEQYFGPGTRLTVT.

The chain combines TRBV11-2 with TRBJ2-7; 11 bases align to TRBD1. The V segment lost 5 bases and the J segment 7 bases; nucleotides outside the gene matches: 7. Germline V CDR1 and CDR2: SGHAT, FQNNGV. This CDR3 region has 14 residues. The CDR3 here is CASSPWTGGWEQYF. The CDR3 DNA sequence: TGTGCCAGCAGCCCGTGGACAGGGGGCTGGGAGCAGTACTTC.

The chain employs TRBV5-6 and TRBJ1-2; D gene unclear. Germline loops: CDR1 SGHDT, CDR2 YYEEEE. The CDR3 has 13 amino acids. Trimming removed 1 base from V and 5 bases from J, with 9 bases in between. This CDR3 is CASSLRVFYGYTF. DNA for the CDR3: TGTGCCAGCAGCTTGCGGGTCTTTTATGGCTACACCTTC.

The V call is TRBV19, the J call TRBJ2-2; the D is unclear. The CDR3 is 15 residues long. With 4 bases removed from V and 2 bases from J, the gap between germline ends came to 11 bases. The germline V gene encodes CDR1 LNHDA and CDR2 SQIVND (reference sequence). Here the CDR3 DNA reads TGTGCCAGTAGTACCCCCCTCTCTAACACCGGGGAGCTGTTTTTT. Residues: CASSTPLSNTGELFF.

The V and J genes are TRBV4-1 and TRBJ2-1; the match to TRBD2 covers 7 bases. The germline V gene has CDR1 MGHRA and CDR2 YSYEKL. The CDR3 spans 16 residues. J lost 3 bases, V lost 0 bases, and 5 bases had no gene match. CDR3 bases: TGCGCCAGCAGCCAAGAATGGCGGGAGCGCTACAATGAGCAGTTCTTC. Protein: CASSQEWRERYNEQFF.

The chain has TRBV4-1 and TRBJ2-3; D perhaps matches TRBD2 (6 bases). Germline V gene sequence: CDR1 MGHRA, CDR2 YSYEKL. The germline V and J ends were trimmed by 4 bases and 1 base, with 24 bases remaining between them. This CDR3 comprises 19 residues. The CDR3 region is CASSLQVGSMWRGTDTQYF. CDR3 coding DNA: TGCGCCAGCAGCCTCCAAGTGGGGTCCATGTGGAGGGGCACAGATACGCAGTATTTT.

The V and J genes are TRBV5-5 and TRBJ1-1; D uncertain. The CDR3 is 15 residues long. In germline, CDR1 is SGHKS, CDR2 YYEKEE (reference sequence). V was trimmed by 1 base and J by 2 bases, leaving 12 bases between them. The CDR3 bases are TGTGCCAGCAGCTTGTCAGGACTGACTAACACTGAAGCTTTCTTT. Its translation is CASSLSGLTNTEAFF.

The V call is TRBV5-8, the J call TRBJ1-5; 7 nucleotides line up with TRBD1. Losses at the gene ends were 0 bases for V and 5 bases for J; bases not matched to a gene: 8. Germline V gene lookup returns CDR1 SGHTS and CDR2 YDEGEE. This CDR3 has 16 residues. As DNA, the CDR3 is TGTGCCAGCAGCTTGGAACCCAACAGGGGATATCAGCCCCAGCATTTT. It translates to CASSLEPNRGYQPQHF.

This chain joins TRBV9 and TRBJ2-7; maybe TRBD2 (5 bases). Germline V gene lookup returns CDR1 SGDLS and CDR2 YYNGEE. The CDR3 is 14 residues long. V was shortened by 1 base and J by 3 bases, with 11 bases between the two germline ends. The CDR3 here is CASSVFGEGYEQYF. In DNA, the CDR3 is TGTGCCAGCAGCGTATTCGGGGAAGGCTACGAGCAGTACTTC.

This chain connects TRBV11-2 to TRBJ1-6; D gene unclear. Germline CDR1 is SGHAT and CDR2 is FQNNGV. Between the trimmed V and J ends, which lost 5 bases and 0 bases, there was a span of 11 bases. The CDR3 is 16 amino acids. This CDR3 reads CASSRSGSSYNSPLHF. CDR3 coding DNA: TGTGCCAGCAGCCGCAGTGGAAGCTCCTATAATTCACCCCTCCACTTT.